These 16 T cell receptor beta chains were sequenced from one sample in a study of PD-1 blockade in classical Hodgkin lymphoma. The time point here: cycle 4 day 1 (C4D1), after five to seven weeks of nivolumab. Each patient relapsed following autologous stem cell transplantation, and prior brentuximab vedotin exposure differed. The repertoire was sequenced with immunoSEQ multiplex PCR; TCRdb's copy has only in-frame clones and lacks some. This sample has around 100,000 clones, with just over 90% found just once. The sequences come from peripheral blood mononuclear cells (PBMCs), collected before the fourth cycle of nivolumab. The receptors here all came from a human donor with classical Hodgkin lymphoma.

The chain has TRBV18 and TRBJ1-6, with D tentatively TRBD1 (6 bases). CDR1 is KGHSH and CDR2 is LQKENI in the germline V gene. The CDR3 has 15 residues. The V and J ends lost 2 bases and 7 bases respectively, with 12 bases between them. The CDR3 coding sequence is TGTGCCAGCTCACCAGGGGCAGGGGACAATTCACCCCTCCACTTT. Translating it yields CASSPGAGDNSPLHF. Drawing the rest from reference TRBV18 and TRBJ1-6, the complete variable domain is NAGVMQNPRHLVRRRGQEARLRCSPMKGHSHVYWYRQLPEEGLKFMVYLQKENIIDESGMPKERFSAEFPKEGPSILRIQQVVRGDSAAYFCASSPGAGDNSPLHFGNGTRLTVT.

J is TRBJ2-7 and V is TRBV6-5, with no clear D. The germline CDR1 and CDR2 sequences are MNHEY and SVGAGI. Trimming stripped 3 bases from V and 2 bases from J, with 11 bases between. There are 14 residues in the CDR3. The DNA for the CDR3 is TGTGCCAGCAGTTATGGCGGCCCCACCTACGAGCAGTACTTC. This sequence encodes CASSYGGPTYEQYF.

In nucleotides, the CDR3 is TGTGCCAGCAGCTCCTTGGGCTACGAGCAGTACTTC. This codes for CASSSLGYEQYF. V gene TRBV7-9 combines with J gene TRBJ2-7; D remains unclear. CDR1 is SEHNR, CDR2 FQNEAQ, per germline (reference sequence). CDR3 length: 12 amino acids. V was pared by 4 bases and J by 3 bases, with 7 bases between.

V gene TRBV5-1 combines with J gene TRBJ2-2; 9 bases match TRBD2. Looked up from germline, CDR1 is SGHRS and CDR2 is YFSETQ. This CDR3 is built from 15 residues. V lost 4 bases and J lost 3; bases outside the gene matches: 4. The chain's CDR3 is CASSRAGGHTGELFF. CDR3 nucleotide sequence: TGCGCCAGCAGCCGAGCGGGGGGACACACCGGGGAGCTGTTTTTT.

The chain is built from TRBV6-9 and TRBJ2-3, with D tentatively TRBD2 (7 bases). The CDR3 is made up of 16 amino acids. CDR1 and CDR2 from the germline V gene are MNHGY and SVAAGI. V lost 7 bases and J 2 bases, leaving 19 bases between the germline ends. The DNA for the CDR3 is TGTGCCAGCATTCCCTACGGGGGGCCATACACAGATACGCAGTATTTT. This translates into CASIPYGGPYTDTQYF.

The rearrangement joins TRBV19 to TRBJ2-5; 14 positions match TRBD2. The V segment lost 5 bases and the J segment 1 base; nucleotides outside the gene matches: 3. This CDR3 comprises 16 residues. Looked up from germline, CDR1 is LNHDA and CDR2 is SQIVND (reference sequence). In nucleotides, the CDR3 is TGTGCCAGTAGTGGGACTAGCGGGGGCCCCCAAGAGACCCAGTACTTC. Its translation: CASSGTSGGPQETQYF.

As DNA, the CDR3 is TGCGCCAGCAGCCACGCGGACAGGGGGCTGGCTCAGCCCCAGCATTTT. The encoded protein is CASSHADRGLAQPQHF. The chain has TRBV4-1 and TRBJ1-5; 11 nucleotides align to TRBD1. V shed 3 bases, J shed 6 bases, and the junction held 7 bases outside the gene matches. Germline assignment: CDR1 MGHRA and CDR2 YSYEKL. The length of the CDR3 is 16 residues.

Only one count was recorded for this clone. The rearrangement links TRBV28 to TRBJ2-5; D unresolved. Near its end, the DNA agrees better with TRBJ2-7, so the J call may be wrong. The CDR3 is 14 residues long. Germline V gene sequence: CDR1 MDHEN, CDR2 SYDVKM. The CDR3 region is CATSPPNRVSEQYF. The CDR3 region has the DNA TGTGCCACCTCTCCCCCCAACCGGGTCTCCGAGCAGTACTTC.

For the CDR3, the DNA is TGTGCCTGGAGTGGGCAGTGGGGCCAGCCCCAGCATTTT. Translated, it gives CAWSGQWGQPQHF. The chain joins TRBV30 to TRBJ1-5; tentatively, D is TRBD1 (5 bases). Trimming took off 1 base at V and 7 bases at J, with 11 bases between the two ends. CDR3 length: 13 residues. Per germline, CDR1 GTSNPN and CDR2 SVGIG (reference sequence).

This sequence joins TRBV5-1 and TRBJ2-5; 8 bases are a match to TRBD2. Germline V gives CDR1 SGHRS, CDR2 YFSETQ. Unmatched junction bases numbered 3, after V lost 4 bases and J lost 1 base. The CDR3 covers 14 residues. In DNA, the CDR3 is TGCGCCAGCAGCCCACTAGCGGCCCAAGAGACCCAGTACTTC. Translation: CASSPLAAQETQYF. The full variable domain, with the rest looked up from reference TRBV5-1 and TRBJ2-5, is KAGVTQTPRYLIKTRGQQVTLSCSPISGHRSVSWYQQTPGQGLQFLFEYFSETQRNKGNFPGRFSGRQFSNSRSEMNVSTLELGDSALYLCASSPLAAQETQYFGPGTRLLVL.

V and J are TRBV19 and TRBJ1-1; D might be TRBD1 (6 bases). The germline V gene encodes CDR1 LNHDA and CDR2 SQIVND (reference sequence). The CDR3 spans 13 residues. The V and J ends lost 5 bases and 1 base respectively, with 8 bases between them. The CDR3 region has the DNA TGTGCCAGTAGTCGCAGGGGGAACACTGAAGCTTTCTTT. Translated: CASSRRGNTEAFF.

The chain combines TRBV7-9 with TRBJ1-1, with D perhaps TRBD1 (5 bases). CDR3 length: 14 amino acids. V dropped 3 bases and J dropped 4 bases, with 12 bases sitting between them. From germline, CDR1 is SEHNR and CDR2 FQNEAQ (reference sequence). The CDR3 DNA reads TGTGCCAGCAGCTTGGTAGGGGAGAGCACTGAAGCTTTCTTT. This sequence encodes CASSLVGESTEAFF.

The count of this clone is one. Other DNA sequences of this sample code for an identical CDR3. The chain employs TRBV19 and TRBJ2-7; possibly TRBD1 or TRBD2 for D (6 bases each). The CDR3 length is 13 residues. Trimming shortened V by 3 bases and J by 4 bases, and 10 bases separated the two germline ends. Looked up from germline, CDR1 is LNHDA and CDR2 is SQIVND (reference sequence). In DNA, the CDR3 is TGTGCCAGTAGTATCGGAGGGGGGTACGAGCAGTACTTC. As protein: CASSIGGGYEQYF.

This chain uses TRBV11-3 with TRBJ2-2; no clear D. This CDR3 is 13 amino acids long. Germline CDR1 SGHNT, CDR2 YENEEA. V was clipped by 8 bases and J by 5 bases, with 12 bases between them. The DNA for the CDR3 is TGTGCCAGCGGCCAGGACGAAACCGGGGAGCTGTTTTTT. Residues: CASGQDETGELFF. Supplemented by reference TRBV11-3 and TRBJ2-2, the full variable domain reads EAGVVQSPRYKIIEKKQPVAFWCNPISGHNTLYWYLQNLGQGPELLIRYENEEAVDDSQLPKDRFSAERLKGVDSTLKIQPAELGDSAVYLCASGQDETGELFFGEGSRLTVL.

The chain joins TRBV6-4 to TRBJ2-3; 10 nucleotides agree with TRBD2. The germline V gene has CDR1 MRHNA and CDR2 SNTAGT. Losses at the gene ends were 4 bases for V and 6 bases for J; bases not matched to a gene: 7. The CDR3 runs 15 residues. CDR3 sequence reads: CASSAQRGGRDTQYF. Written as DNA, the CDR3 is TGTGCCAGCAGTGCCCAGCGGGGGGGCCGTGATACGCAGTATTTT.

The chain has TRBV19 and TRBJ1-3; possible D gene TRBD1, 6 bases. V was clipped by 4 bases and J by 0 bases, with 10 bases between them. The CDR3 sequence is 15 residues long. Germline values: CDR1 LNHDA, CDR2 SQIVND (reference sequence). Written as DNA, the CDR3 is TGTGCCAGTAGTACGGGACACGGCTCTGGAAACACCATATATTTT. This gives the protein CASSTGHGSGNTIYF.